This T cell receptor (beta chain) was identified during a study of human T cells and chemical hapten exposure. Study overall: Upper-back patch tests with 0.01% DPC were read at 6 days.

TCRdb re-analysed the RACE reads in MiXCR, keeping a single row per CDR3 protein. The sample lists roughly 51,000 distinct CDR3 sequences; 8% to 10% were seen once. The time point was: pre-sensitization, week 0. Described treatment: therapeutic diphenylcyclopropenone sensitization with weekly scalp DPC. There are 14 residues in the CDR3. V was trimmed by 5 bases and J by 5 bases, leaving 15 bases between them. Germline V gene sequence: CDR1 SGHTA, CDR2 FQGTGA. J is TRBJ1-1 and V is TRBV7-3, with D unclear. This sequence originates from a man between 35 and 55 years old with alopecia areata. Some clones in this sample may be carry-over from other donors' samples. The specimen was whole blood, collected in connection with sensitization to the hapten diphenylcyclopropenone (DPC). This chain's CDR3 is CASSLRGGMTEAFF. The CDR3 DNA sequence: TGTGCCAGCAGCCTACGCGGTGGAATGACTGAAGCTTTCTTT.